A single sample is the source of the 20 T cell receptor beta chains below, sequenced in a study of Ad26.COV2.S vaccination and SARS-CoV-2 variants. TCRdb keeps only in-frame clones here, not all; method: immunoSEQ multiplex PCR. Found here are hundreds of thousands of clones, around 89% of them singletons; the top ten hold roughly 5%. Treatment defined: 19 received Ad26.COV2.S at low or high dose, single or two shots; roughly five received placebo; per-sample allocation not given. Collection of samples fell on day 63 after the first vaccine or placebo injection. The sample was peripheral blood, taken in a trial of Ad26.COV2.S vaccine versus placebo. The receptor set was obtained from a person between 18 and 65 years old who received the Ad26.COV2.S COVID-19 vaccine or a placebo.

The chain recombines TRBV27 with TRBJ2-7; tentative D call: TRBD2 (5 bases). Germline CDR1 is MNHEY and CDR2 is SMNVEV (reference sequence). This CDR3 comprises 14 residues. V lost 7 bases and J 0 bases, leaving 13 bases between the germline ends. As DNA, the CDR3 is TGTGCCAGCAATCCAGCGGCAAACTCCTACGAGCAGTACTTC. Translation: CASNPAANSYEQYF.

The chain is built from TRBV5-1 and TRBJ2-3, with D possibly matching TRBD2 (7 bases). V lost 2 bases, J lost 5 bases, and 15 bases lay in between. The CDR3 totals 15 residues. Germline CDR1 SGHRS, CDR2 YFSETQ. This CDR3 reads CASSFLGGREDTQYF. The DNA of the CDR3 is TGCGCCAGCAGCTTTTTGGGGGGGCGCGAAGATACGCAGTATTTT.

The chain recombines TRBV7-2 with TRBJ1-2, with 9 bases lining up with TRBD1. Germline CDR1 SGHTA, CDR2 FQGNSA. The junction had 12 bases not matched to a gene; V was cut back by 1 base and J by 3 bases. This CDR3 comprises 18 residues. As DNA, the CDR3 is TGTGCCAGCAGCTTAGGAGCGGGACAGGGTTTTTTCGACTATGGCTACACCTTC. It codes for CASSLGAGQGFFDYGYTF.

This sequence joins TRBV30 and TRBJ2-1; 9 nucleotides line up with TRBD2. The J segment lost 2 bases and the V segment lost 3 bases, leaving 8 bases of the junction unmatched. Germline CDR1 reads GTSNPN; CDR2 reads SVGIG (reference sequence). The CDR3 contains 16 residues. DNA for the CDR3: TGTGCCTGGAGCTCCTGGACTAGCGACCCCTACAATGAGCAGTTCTTC. Residues: CAWSSWTSDPYNEQFF. Full variable domain (outside the CDR3, taken from reference TRBV30 and TRBJ2-1): SQTIHQWPATLVQPVGSPLSLECTVEGTSNPNLYWYRQAAGRGLQLLFYSVGIGQISSEVPQNLSASRPQDRQFILSSKKLLLSDSGFYLCAWSSWTSDPYNEQFFGPGTRLTVL.

As DNA, the CDR3 is TGTGCCAGCAGTTACGGACAGGGGCGCAATTCACCCCTCCACTTT. Translating gives CASSYGQGRNSPLHF. The chain has TRBV28 and TRBJ1-6, with 9 bases fitting TRBD1. Germline trimming cut 4 bases from V and 7 bases from J; bases unmatched to any gene: 5. Germline CDR1 is MDHEN and CDR2 is SYDVKM. The CDR3 has 15 residues. Combining the CDR3 with reference TRBV28 and TRBJ1-6 gives the whole variable domain DVKVTQSSRYLVKRTGEKVFLECVQDMDHENMFWYRQDPGLGLRLIYFSYDVKMKEKGDIPEGYSVSREKKERFSLILESASTNQTSMYLCASSYGQGRNSPLHFGNGTRLTVT.

V is TRBV6-5 and J is TRBJ1-4; no clear D. Trimming removed 2 bases at V and 7 bases at J, with 17 bases between. CDR1 MNHEY and CDR2 SVGAGI come from the germline V gene. The CDR3 extends over 16 amino acids. This chain's CDR3 is CASSYGRDLWGEKLFF. The CDR3 DNA follows: TGTGCCAGCAGTTACGGACGAGACCTCTGGGGTGAAAAACTGTTTTTT.

This clone was seen a few times. The rearrangement joins TRBV2 to TRBJ1-2; D ambiguous. Germline V gene lookup returns CDR1 SNHLY and CDR2 FYNNEI. V was pared by 5 bases and J by 0 bases, with 10 bases between. The CDR3 consists of 14 residues. The CDR3 coding sequence is TGTGCCAGCAGTTCAGGTCCCACTAACTATGGCTACACCTTC. As protein: CASSSGPTNYGYTF. The whole variable domain, filled in from reference TRBV2 and TRBJ1-2, reads EPEVTQTPSHQVTQMGQEVILRCVPISNHLYFYWYRQILGQKVEFLVSFYNNEISEKSEIFDDQFSVERPDGSNFTLKIRSTKLEDSAMYFCASSSGPTNYGYTFGSGTRLTVV.

V usage is TRBV27 and J usage is TRBJ2-5, with D tentatively TRBD2 (6 bases). CDR1 is MNHEY and CDR2 is SMNVEV in the germline V gene (reference sequence). The CDR3 consists of 13 residues. Trimming left V 2 bases short and J 5 bases short, with 9 bases between. The CDR3: CASSLVAEETQYF. The CDR3 DNA follows: TGTGCCAGCAGTTTAGTAGCGGAGGAGACCCAGTACTTC.

This clone was counted only a few times. The chain couples TRBV5-6 to TRBJ2-7, with 7 bases that match TRBD2. Germline V lookup: CDR1 SGHDT, CDR2 YYEEEE. The J segment lost 0 bases and the V segment lost 2 bases, leaving 8 bases of the junction unmatched. The CDR3 length is 16 residues. This CDR3 is CASSFTRGDSSYEQYF. The CDR3 DNA is TGTGCCAGCAGCTTCACCCGGGGGGATAGCTCCTACGAGCAGTACTTC.

For this clone: The same CDR3 arises from other DNA sequences in this sample as well. The chain links TRBV5-1 to TRBJ2-2; TRBD2 aligns across 7 bases. The junction had 7 bases not matched to a gene; V was cut back by 1 base and J by 1 base. CDR1 is SGHRS and CDR2 is YFSETQ in the germline V gene. CDR3 length: 17 residues. The chain's CDR3 is CASSLLIAGGNTGELFF. The CDR3 DNA is TGCGCCAGCAGCTTGCTGATAGCGGGCGGGAACACCGGGGAGCTGTTTTTT.

J is TRBJ2-1 and V is TRBV10-3, with D unclear. CDR1 and CDR2 from the germline V gene are ENHRY and SYGVKD. This CDR3 has 14 amino acids. Deletions cut 3 bases from V and 11 bases from J, with 17 bases between. The CDR3 DNA is TGTGCCATCAGTGATGGAGCAGACTCCTCGAAGCAGTTCTTC. Protein: CAISDGADSSKQFF.

The rearrangement links TRBV10-1 to TRBJ1-5, with a tentative D call TRBD1 (5 bases). This CDR3 is 13 amino acids long. Germline V gene data show CDR1 as WNHNN and CDR2 as SYGVQD (reference sequence). Trimming took 9 bases from V and 5 from J, leaving 14 bases between them. The CDR3 loop is CASAAGVDQPQHF. The CDR3 DNA is TGCGCCAGTGCAGCGGGGGTCGATCAGCCCCAGCATTTT.

This chain links TRBV4-1 with TRBJ2-1, with D hard to call. The CDR3 contains 17 residues. The V end was cut by 1 base, the J end by 0 bases, with 13 bases between. Germline values: CDR1 MGHRA, CDR2 YSYEKL. CDR3 in DNA: TGCGCCAGCAGCCAAGCGGGTTGGGTAGTCTCCTACAATGAGCAGTTCTTC. Amino acid sequence: CASSQAGWVVSYNEQFF.

The chain recombines TRBV20-1 with TRBJ1-6; 10 positions agree with TRBD1. CDR1 is DFQATT, CDR2 SNEGSKA, per germline (reference sequence). The CDR3 extends over 14 amino acids. Trimming removed 5 bases from V and 5 bases from J; junction bases left unmatched: 3. The CDR3 is CSARGTGDNSPLHF. The CDR3 DNA reads TGCAGTGCTCGTGGGACAGGGGATAATTCACCCCTCCACTTT.

The chain has TRBV9 and TRBJ1-3; D not resolved. The V end was cut by 6 bases, the J end by 8 bases, with 18 bases between. The CDR3 is 14 amino acids. Germline CDR1 and CDR2: SGDLS and YYNGEE. The CDR3 coding sequence is TGTGCCAGCACAGAGGGCCTCACGACGGACACCATATATTTT. Protein product: CASTEGLTTDTIYF.

V is TRBV6-1 and J is TRBJ2-3, with D perhaps TRBD1 (6 bases). Trimming stripped 2 bases from V and 6 bases from J, with 18 bases between. This CDR3 is 16 amino acids long. Looked up from germline, CDR1 is MNHNS and CDR2 is SASEGT. For the CDR3, the DNA is TGTGCCAGCAGTGAATCCCAACAGGGTAAATTCGATACGCAGTATTTT. Amino acids: CASSESQQGKFDTQYF.

This chain joins TRBV19 and TRBJ1-1; no clear D. This CDR3 has 12 amino acids. Germline CDR1 and CDR2: LNHDA and SQIVND (reference sequence). The germline V and J ends were trimmed by 5 bases and 8 bases, with 12 bases remaining between them. CDR3: CASSGIPVEAFF. Written as DNA, the CDR3 is TGTGCCAGTAGTGGGATACCAGTAGAAGCTTTCTTT.

This clone was found once. The DNA for the CDR3 is TGTGCCAGCAGCTTAAGGTCGGGGTCTTATTCACCCCTCCACTTT. Protein sequence: CASSLRSGSYSPLHF. The rearrangement links TRBV7-9 to TRBJ1-6; D gene ambiguous. Trimming took 2 bases from V and 8 from J, leaving 13 bases between them. CDR1 SEHNR and CDR2 FQNEAQ come from the germline V gene (reference sequence). This CDR3 comprises 15 residues.

The chain has TRBV30 and TRBJ1-5, with 10 bases aligning to TRBD1. Germline CDR1 GTSNPN, CDR2 SVGIG (reference sequence). After removal of 2 bases from V and 4 bases from J, the junction contained 5 bases not matched to a gene. The CDR3 runs to 15 residues. The CDR3 DNA sequence: TGTGCCTGGAGTCCAACGGGACAGGGGAATCAGCCCCAGCATTTT. Its protein product is CAWSPTGQGNQPQHF.

The table lists this clone with a few counts. V is TRBV19 and J is TRBJ1-1, with 7 bases lining up with TRBD1. There are 15 residues in the CDR3. Trimming took 4 bases from V and 1 from J; bases not matched to a gene: 6. The germline V gene has CDR1 LNHDA and CDR2 SQIVND (reference sequence). The DNA of the CDR3 is TGTGCCAGTAGTAAATCGGGACAGCAGAACACTGAAGCTTTCTTT. It yields the protein CASSKSGQQNTEAFF.